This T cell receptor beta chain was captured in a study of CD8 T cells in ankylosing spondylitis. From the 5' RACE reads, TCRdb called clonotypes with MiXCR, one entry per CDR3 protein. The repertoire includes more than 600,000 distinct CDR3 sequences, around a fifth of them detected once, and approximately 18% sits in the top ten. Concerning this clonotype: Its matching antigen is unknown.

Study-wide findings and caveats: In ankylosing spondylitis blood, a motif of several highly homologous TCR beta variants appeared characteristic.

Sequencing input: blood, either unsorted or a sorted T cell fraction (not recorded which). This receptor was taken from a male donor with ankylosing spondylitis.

The CDR3 protein is CASRGPWGGGYTF. Written as DNA, the CDR3 is TGTGCCAGCAGGGGGCCGTGGGGAGGAGGCTACACCTTC. The chain is built from TRBV28 and TRBJ1-2; TRBD1 is a possible D gene (5 bases). The CDR3 has 13 residues. Germline V lookup: CDR1 MDHEN, CDR2 SYDVKM. The V and J ends lost 6 bases and 8 bases respectively, with 16 bases between them.